Each of the 31 T cell receptor beta chains below was sequenced from the same sample in a study of blood T cell repertoires in COVID-19. The table came from immunoSEQ multiplex PCR; TCRdb's copy has only in-frame clones and leaves some out. In the table there are 250,000 or so clones, roughly 86% of which are singletons. The sample comprised peripheral blood. The receptors stem from a man aged 35 to 55 with active or convalescent COVID-19.

The CDR3 loop reads CASSQDGRGLETQYF. In DNA, the CDR3 is TGTGCCAGCAGCCAAGATGGAAGGGGCTTAGAGACCCAGTACTTC. V usage is TRBV3-1 (or the pseudogene TRBV3-2) and J usage is TRBJ2-5, with D perhaps TRBD1 (5 bases). The V and J ends lost 0 bases and 4 bases respectively, with 12 bases between them. The CDR3 consists of 15 residues. Germline V gives CDR1 LGHDT, CDR2 YNNKEL (reference sequence).

To note about this clone: Additional DNA sequences in this sample encode the identical CDR3. V and J are TRBV5-4 and TRBJ1-1; TRBD1 matches 8 bases. The CDR3 has 13 residues. The V gene's germline CDR1 is SGHNT and CDR2 YYREEE (reference sequence). Trimming took 2 bases from V and 5 from J; bases not matched to a gene: 2. CDR3 residues: CASSFTGGTEAFF. The CDR3 bases are TGTGCCAGCAGCTTTACAGGGGGAACTGAAGCTTTCTTT.

This clone showed up just once. The J gene is TRBJ1-1, the V gene TRBV28, with a possible D match to TRBD1 (6 bases). The germline V gene encodes CDR1 MDHEN and CDR2 SYDVKM. The CDR3 loop spans 13 amino acids. V gave up 6 bases and J gave up 7 bases, with 15 bases separating them. The CDR3 sequence is CASSITGYSEAFF. Written as DNA, the CDR3 is TGTGCCAGCAGCATTACAGGGTACAGTGAAGCTTTCTTT.

The chain uses TRBV29-1 and TRBJ1-5; a weak D match, TRBD1 (5 bases). The CDR3 is 13 residues long. CDR1 is SQVTM and CDR2 is ANQGSEA in the germline V gene. The V end lost 2 bases, the J end lost 7 bases, and 12 bases lay between the germline ends. In DNA form, the CDR3 reads TGCAGCGTTGAAAGGCAGGGTGGCCAGCCCCAGCATTTT. Protein product: CSVERQGGQPQHF. Based on the CDR3 plus reference TRBV29-1 and TRBJ1-5, the full variable domain is SAVISQKPSRDICQRGTSLTIQCQVDSQVTMMFWYRQQPGQSLTLIATANQGSEATYESGFVIDKFPISRPNLTFSTLTVSNMSPEDSSIYLCSVERQGGQPQHFGDGTRLSIL.

The chain combines TRBV5-5 with TRBJ2-5, with TRBD2 identical over 14 bases. Germline V gene sequence: CDR1 SGHKS, CDR2 YYEKEE (reference sequence). The CDR3 consists of 16 residues. V shed 4 bases and J 5 bases; nucleotides not matched to a gene: 7. CDR3 sequence reads: CASSPGLAGVGETQYF. Written as DNA, the CDR3 is TGTGCCAGCAGCCCGGGACTAGCGGGAGTGGGGGAGACCCAGTACTTC.

This clone was detected only once. V gene TRBV11-2 combines with J gene TRBJ2-7; 12 bases align to TRBD1. Germline CDR1 SGHAT, CDR2 FQNNGV. J lost 6 bases, V lost 3 bases, and 3 bases had no gene match. This CDR3 spans 14 amino acids. The CDR3 DNA follows: TGTGCCAGCAGCTTCCGGGACAGGGGGCGCGAGCAGTACTTC. This gives the protein CASSFRDRGREQYF.

The V call is TRBV24-1, the J call TRBJ2-7, with TRBD2 matching over 8 bases. V lost 5 bases to trimming and J lost 4 bases; unmatched junction nucleotides: 12. In germline, CDR1 is KGHDR, CDR2 SFDVKD. The CDR3 has 16 amino acids. CDR3 residues: CATSGEPGLGRYEQYF. Here the CDR3 DNA reads TGTGCCACCAGTGGCGAGCCGGGACTAGGTCGGTACGAGCAGTACTTC.

The rearrangement joins TRBV9 to TRBJ2-1, with a possible D match to TRBD2 (6 bases). V shed 3 bases and J shed 8 bases, with 21 bases lying between them. The length of the CDR3 is 16 residues. The germline V gene has CDR1 SGDLS and CDR2 YYNGEE. CDR3 sequence: CASSAHGGEPADEQFF. The DNA for the CDR3 is TGTGCCAGCAGCGCCCACGGAGGGGAACCCGCCGATGAGCAGTTCTTC.

The rearrangement joins TRBV15 to TRBJ1-5; D is unresolved. V dropped 8 bases and J dropped 1 base, with 9 bases sitting between them. The CDR3 has 13 amino acids. CDR1 is LNHNV, CDR2 YYDKDF, per germline (reference sequence). This CDR3 is CATGERSNQPQHF. The CDR3 coding sequence is TGTGCCACCGGGGAGAGGAGCAATCAGCCCCAGCATTTT.

The chain combines TRBV7-4 with TRBJ2-7, with TRBD1 identical over 8 bases. The V and J ends lost 5 bases and 3 bases, in that order; junction bases with no gene match: 30. This CDR3 region has 22 residues. Germline CDR1 reads SGHVT; CDR2 reads SQSDAQ. CDR3 sequence reads: CASSPPRRSRTGNSFLYYEQYF. The CDR3 region has the DNA TGTGCCAGCAGCCCCCCGCGGCGTTCTAGGACAGGGAACTCTTTCCTCTACTACGAGCAGTACTTC.

The chain carries TRBV5-4 and TRBJ2-5, with 14 bases aligning to TRBD2. V was pared by 4 bases and J by 2 bases, with 4 bases of the junction left unmatched. The CDR3 extends over 16 amino acids. CDR1 and CDR2 from the germline V gene are SGHNT and YYREEE (reference sequence). In nucleotides, the CDR3 is TGTGCCAGCAGCGGCCGACTAGCGGGAGGGCAAGAGACCCAGTACTTC. It specifies CASSGRLAGGQETQYF.

J is TRBJ2-3 and V is TRBV6-1, with TRBD2 as a possible D gene (6 bases). CDR1 is MNHNS and CDR2 is SASEGT in the germline V gene. V shed 0 bases and J shed 0 bases, with 10 bases lying between them. The CDR3 is 16 residues long. The CDR3, as DNA: TGTGCCAGCAGTGAAGCAGGACTAACTAGCACAGATACGCAGTATTTT. This gives the protein CASSEAGLTSTDTQYF.

Here the CDR3 DNA reads TGTGCTCACCCCGGGGAGCAGTTCTTC. This gives the protein CAHPGEQFF. The rearrangement joins TRBV19 to TRBJ2-1; D not resolved. This CDR3 spans 9 amino acids. Germline CDR1 LNHDA, CDR2 SQIVND (reference sequence).

In this sample, this clone turned up a few times. The chain employs TRBV12-5 and TRBJ2-7; D possibly corresponds to TRBD1 (6 bases). The CDR3 covers 14 residues. Per germline, CDR1 LGHNT and CDR2 FRNRAP. V lost 5 bases, J lost 3 bases, and 14 bases lay in between. The CDR3 nucleotides read TGTGCTAGTGGTACGGACAGCGTAGTCTACGAGCAGTACTTC. Residues: CASGTDSVVYEQYF.

The rearrangement links TRBV6-5 to TRBJ2-7; D perhaps matches TRBD1 (6 bases). CDR3 length: 15 amino acids. The germline V gene encodes CDR1 MNHEY and CDR2 SVGAGI. V lost 8 bases, J lost 5 bases, and 22 bases lay in between. The CDR3 is CASAPGTRNRDEQYF. In DNA form, the CDR3 reads TGTGCCAGCGCTCCCGGGACAAGGAACCGAGACGAGCAGTACTTC.

The genes are TRBV2 and TRBJ2-7, with 7 bases matching TRBD2. Losses at the gene ends were 1 base for V and 0 bases for J; bases not matched to a gene: 6. Germline CDR1 SNHLY, CDR2 FYNNEI. The CDR3 contains 16 residues. The CDR3 protein is CASSEDAAGVSYEQYF. CDR3 DNA sequence: TGTGCCAGCAGTGAAGACGCGGCGGGGGTCTCCTACGAGCAGTACTTC.

This sequence joins TRBV11-2 and TRBJ2-1; no clear D gene. Germline CDR1 and CDR2: SGHAT and FQNNGV. V was pared by 2 bases and J by 6 bases, with 14 bases between. The CDR3 is 15 residues long. The CDR3, as DNA: TGTGCCAGCAGCTTAAGTAAAGCGACGGGCAATGAGCAGTTCTTC. Encoded protein: CASSLSKATGNEQFF. Looking up the rest from reference TRBV11-2 and TRBJ2-1 gives the full variable domain: EAGVAQSPRYKIIEKRQSVAFWCNPISGHATLYWYQQILGQGPKLLIQFQNNGVVDDSQLPKDRFSAERLKGVDSTLKIQPAKLEDSAVYLCASSLSKATGNEQFFGPGTRLTVL.

This clone was counted a few times. The J gene is TRBJ1-1, the V gene TRBV7-8; D remains ambiguous. Germline V CDR1 and CDR2: SGHVS, FQNEAQ. CDR3 length equals 13 residues. V lost 3 bases to trimming and J lost 1 base, with 6 bases between them. CDR3 region: CASSFEGNTEAFF. DNA of the CDR3: TGTGCCAGCAGCTTTGAGGGGAACACTGAAGCTTTCTTT.

This chain joins TRBV19 and TRBJ1-2, with D possibly TRBD1 on 6 matching bases. V lost 6 bases and J lost 2, with 13 bases in between. The germline V gene has CDR1 LNHDA and CDR2 SQIVND (reference sequence). The CDR3 runs 14 residues. CDR3 bases: TGTGCCAGTAGCGATACAGGGACCAACTATGGCTACACCTTC. Translated, it gives CASSDTGTNYGYTF.

The chain joins TRBV5-4 to TRBJ2-3, with TRBD2 as a possible D gene (5 bases). Trimming cost V 1 base and J 5 bases, with 8 bases left between them. CDR1 is SGHNT, CDR2 YYREEE, per germline (reference sequence). The CDR3 length is 13 residues. The chain's CDR3 is CASSLFAGDTQYF. CDR3 nucleotides: TGTGCCAGCAGCTTGTTTGCGGGAGATACGCAGTATTTT. Using reference TRBV5-4 and TRBJ2-3 for the parts outside the CDR3, the full variable domain is ETGVTQSPTHLIKTRGQQVTLRCSSQSGHNTVSWYQQALGQGPQFIFQYYREEENGRGNFPPRFSGLQFPNYSSELNVNALELDDSALYLCASSLFAGDTQYFGPGTRLTVL.

The chain joins TRBV19 to TRBJ1-6; TRBD1 aligns across 9 bases. V lost 8 bases to trimming and J lost 5 bases; unmatched junction nucleotides: 7. The CDR3 runs 15 residues. The germline V gene has CDR1 LNHDA and CDR2 SQIVND (reference sequence). The CDR3 is CASVQGDRDNSPLHF. In DNA, the CDR3 is TGTGCCAGTGTCCAAGGGGACAGGGATAATTCACCCCTCCACTTT.

V usage is TRBV11-2 and J usage is TRBJ2-5, with 9 bases aligning to TRBD1. V lost 4 bases and J lost 5; bases outside the gene matches: 5. This CDR3 spans 14 amino acids. Looked up from germline, CDR1 is SGHAT and CDR2 is FQNNGV. The CDR3 region is CASSSTGGGETQYF. As DNA, the CDR3 is TGTGCCAGCAGCTCTACAGGGGGCGGGGAGACCCAGTACTTC.

The gene calls are TRBV12-5 and TRBJ2-5; 9 bases map to TRBD2. Germline CDR1 LGHNT, CDR2 FRNRAP. Trimming at V came to 0 bases and at J to 1 base, leaving 6 bases not matched to a gene. The CDR3 spans 17 residues. CDR3 loop: CASGLVVREGPQETQYF. The CDR3 region has the DNA TGTGCTAGTGGTTTGGTCGTGCGGGAGGGCCCCCAAGAGACCCAGTACTTC. Using reference TRBV12-5 and TRBJ2-5 for the parts outside the CDR3, the full variable domain is DARVTQTPRHKVTEMGQEVTMRCQPILGHNTVFWYRQTMMQGLELLAYFRNRAPLDDSGMPKDRFSAEMPDATLATLKIQPSEPRDSAVYFCASGLVVREGPQETQYFGPGTRLLVL.

This clone came up a few times. The chain carries TRBV11-3 and TRBJ2-5; 7 bases match TRBD2. The germline V gene has CDR1 SGHNT and CDR2 YENEEA. CDR3 size: 15 residues. Trimming at V came to 1 base and at J to 5 bases, leaving 7 bases not matched to a gene. CDR3 loop: CASSLAVGGRETQYF. The CDR3 nucleotides are TGTGCCAGCAGCTTAGCAGTGGGAGGGCGCGAGACCCAGTACTTC.

The CDR3 bases are TGTGCCTGGAACTCGGTGACAGATACGCAGTATTTT. The encoded protein is CAWNSVTDTQYF. V gene TRBV30 combines with J gene TRBJ2-3; the D is unclear. This CDR3 has 12 residues. V lost 4 bases to trimming and J lost 3 bases, with 8 bases between them. The germline V gene encodes CDR1 GTSNPN and CDR2 SVGIG (reference sequence).

The J gene is TRBJ1-5, the V gene TRBV3-1 (or the pseudogene TRBV3-2), with a weak D call TRBD1 (6 bases). CDR1 is LGHDT, CDR2 YNNKEL, per germline (reference sequence). V was cut by 1 base and J by 3 bases, with 10 bases left in between. This CDR3 spans 15 amino acids. CDR3 protein: CASSQGRTVNQPQHF. The CDR3 coding sequence is TGTGCCAGCAGCCAAGGCCGGACAGTCAATCAGCCCCAGCATTTT.

This clone has just one count. V gene TRBV12-5 combines with J gene TRBJ2-4; 7 bases agree with TRBD2. Looked up from germline, CDR1 is LGHNT and CDR2 is FRNRAP. This CDR3 region has 17 residues. V shed 5 bases, J shed 3 bases, and the junction held 13 bases outside the gene matches. The CDR3 region is CASGVNVGERDKNIQYF. The CDR3 region has the DNA TGTGCTAGTGGTGTCAATGTAGGGGAGCGGGACAAAAACATTCAGTACTTC. The full variable domain, with the rest looked up from reference TRBV12-5 and TRBJ2-4, is DARVTQTPRHKVTEMGQEVTMRCQPILGHNTVFWYRQTMMQGLELLAYFRNRAPLDDSGMPKDRFSAEMPDATLATLKIQPSEPRDSAVYFCASGVNVGERDKNIQYFGAGTRLSVL.

This clone was seen a single time. V and J are TRBV3-1 (or the pseudogene TRBV3-2) and TRBJ2-1; 8 bases map to TRBD2. CDR3 length: 16 amino acids. Germline V lookup: CDR1 LGHDT, CDR2 YNNKEL (reference sequence). V lost 0 bases, J lost 5 bases, and 6 bases stayed unmatched. The CDR3 DNA is TGTGCCAGCAGCCAAGATAGGAGAGCGGGGGACAATGAGCAGTTCTTC. Translation: CASSQDRRAGDNEQFF.

This chain joins TRBV5-5 and TRBJ1-5; D might be TRBD1 (6 bases). V was clipped by 6 bases and J by 1 base, with 14 bases between them. The CDR3 totals 15 residues. Germline lookup yields CDR1 SGHKS and CDR2 YYEKEE (reference sequence). The CDR3 protein is CASTPSGGSNQPQHF. DNA of the CDR3: TGTGCCAGCACCCCGTCGGGGGGCAGCAATCAGCCCCAGCATTTT. Combining the CDR3 with reference TRBV5-5 and TRBJ1-5 gives the whole variable domain DAGVTQSPTHLIKTRGQQVTLRCSPISGHKSVSWYQQVLGQGPQFIFQYYEKEERGRGNFPDRFSARQFPNYSSELNVNALLLGDSALYLCASTPSGGSNQPQHFGDGTRLSIL.

The gene calls are TRBV9 and TRBJ2-1; 7 nucleotides align to TRBD2. In germline, CDR1 is SGDLS, CDR2 YYNGEE. V trimming: 1 base; J trimming: 13 bases; junction bases outside the gene matches: 11. CDR3 size: 14 residues. The CDR3 DNA sequence: TGTGCCAGCAGCGTACGGAGGGAGGGGTTTTATCAGTTCTTC. This encodes CASSVRREGFYQFF.

This sequence joins TRBV28 and TRBJ2-1; maybe TRBD2 (5 bases). Trimming removed 5 bases at V and 0 bases at J, with 20 bases between. CDR1 MDHEN and CDR2 SYDVKM come from the germline V gene. The CDR3 covers 18 residues. DNA for the CDR3: TGTGCCAGCAGTGGTAGTACGGGATTGGGAAGCTCCTACAATGAGCAGTTCTTC. It translates to CASSGSTGLGSSYNEQFF.